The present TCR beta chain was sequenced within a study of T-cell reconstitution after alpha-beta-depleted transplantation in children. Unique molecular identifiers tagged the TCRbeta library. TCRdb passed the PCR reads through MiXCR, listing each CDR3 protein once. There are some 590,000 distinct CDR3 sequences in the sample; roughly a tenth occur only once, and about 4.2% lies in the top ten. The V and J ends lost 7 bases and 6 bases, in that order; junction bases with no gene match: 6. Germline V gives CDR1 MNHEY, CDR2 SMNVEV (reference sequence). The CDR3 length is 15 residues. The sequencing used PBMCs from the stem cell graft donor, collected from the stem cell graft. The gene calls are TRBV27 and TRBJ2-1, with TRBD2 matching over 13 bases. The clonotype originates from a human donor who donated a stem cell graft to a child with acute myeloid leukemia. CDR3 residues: CASTLGTSGINEQFF. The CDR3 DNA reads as TGTGCCAGCACCTTGGGGACTAGCGGGATCAATGAGCAGTTCTTC.